The 30 T cell receptor beta chains below come from one sample, sequenced in a study of blood T cells in healthy people across ages. A J-beta primer mix and a sample-barcoded 5' primer were used in a second PCR of about 7 to 12 cycles. In TCRdb, the 5' RACE reads were re-called with MiXCR into one record per CDR3 protein. Of around 2 million distinct CDR3 sequences listed, 30% to 40% are singletons. Sequencing used blood. The receptors shown here come from a human donor in good health.

This clonotype has a handful of counts. The V gene is TRBV29-1, the J gene TRBJ1-4; D gene ambiguous. V was shortened by 5 bases and J by 4 bases, with 8 bases between the two germline ends. Germline assignment: CDR1 SQVTM and CDR2 ANQGSEA. This CDR3 is built from 12 residues. The CDR3 DNA is TGCAGCGTTAAGAGTAATAATGAAAAACTGTTTTTT. Protein: CSVKSNNEKLFF.

The chain combines TRBV7-2 with TRBJ2-2; D is perhaps TRBD2 (6 bases). The CDR3 covers 14 residues. V was shortened by 5 bases and J by 2 bases, with 9 bases between the two germline ends. In germline, CDR1 is SGHTA, CDR2 FQGNSA. DNA of the CDR3: TGTGCCAGCAGCGGACTACTAAACACCGGGGAGCTGTTTTTT. Its protein is CASSGLLNTGELFF.

There are a few counts of this clonotype. The J gene is TRBJ1-2, the V gene TRBV28, with 8 bases fitting TRBD1. Unmatched junction bases numbered 14, after V lost 6 bases and J lost 2 bases. Germline lookup yields CDR1 MDHEN and CDR2 SYDVKM. The CDR3 sequence is 17 residues long. The CDR3 loop is CASSSTRDRRVNYGYTF. CDR3 nucleotide sequence: TGTGCCAGCAGCTCAACCCGGGACAGGAGGGTGAACTATGGCTACACCTTC.

The J gene is TRBJ1-1, the V gene TRBV7-9, with D perhaps TRBD1 (6 bases). Trimming left V 7 bases short and J 5 bases short, with 17 bases between. Germline CDR1 reads SEHNR; CDR2 reads FQNEAQ (reference sequence). The CDR3 totals 14 residues. The chain's CDR3 is CASTPSEGGTEAFF. The CDR3 coding sequence is TGTGCCAGCACCCCCAGCGAGGGGGGTACTGAAGCTTTCTTT.

This clonotype was found many times. This chain links TRBV9 with TRBJ2-3; the D is unclear. V was cut by 2 bases and J by 0 bases, with 4 bases left in between. This CDR3 has 13 amino acids. Germline V lookup: CDR1 SGDLS, CDR2 YYNGEE. CDR3 nucleotides: TGTGCCAGCAGCGTCACTAGCACAGATACGCAGTATTTT. This sequence encodes CASSVTSTDTQYF.

This clonotype was seen a few times. This chain uses TRBV12-3 or TRBV12-4 with TRBJ1-4; maybe TRBD1 (5 bases). The CDR3 length is 15 residues. V gave up 6 bases and J gave up 11 bases, with 22 bases separating them. The CDR3 DNA reads as TGTGCCAGCAGCCACGGGCAGGGCCGAGACGGGAAACTGTTTTTT. This gives the protein CASSHGQGRDGKLFF.

The rearrangement joins TRBV4-3 to TRBJ1-1; D gene ambiguous. The germline CDR1 and CDR2 sequences are LGHNA and YSLEER. V was cut by 0 bases and J by 6 bases, with 8 bases left in between. This CDR3 region has 13 residues. The DNA for the CDR3 is TGCGCCAGCAGCCAAGATTCCGGGGCTGAAGCTTTCTTT. Translation: CASSQDSGAEAFF.

The rearrangement uses TRBV4-2 and TRBJ1-5; 7 bases line up with TRBD1. V shed 4 bases, J shed 9 bases, and the junction held 12 bases outside the gene matches. This CDR3 contains 15 residues. Per the germline V gene, CDR1 is LGHNA and CDR2 is YNFKEQ. The CDR3 reads CASSRLSGGPLPQHF. For the CDR3, the DNA is TGTGCCAGCAGCCGTTTGTCAGGGGGTCCTCTGCCCCAGCATTTT.

The chain combines TRBV27 with TRBJ2-7; a possible D gene is TRBD2 (6 bases). Trimming removed 5 bases at V and 9 bases at J, with 17 bases between. Looked up from germline, CDR1 is MNHEY and CDR2 is SMNVEV (reference sequence). The CDR3 has 13 residues. The CDR3 region has the DNA TGTGCCAGCAGTAAAAGGAGGGCACCGGTGCAGTACTTC. Its translation: CASSKRRAPVQYF.

This clonotype occurred a few times. This may be a read error, as it is one base from a much larger clone. The J gene is TRBJ2-3, the V gene TRBV5-1; D is unclear. Per germline, CDR1 SGHRS and CDR2 YFSETQ. The CDR3 consists of 16 residues. The ends were cut back, 4 bases at V and 1 base at J, with 16 bases in the middle. CDR3 in DNA: TGCGCCAGCAGCCCCGGACCATACACTCGCACAGATACGCAGTATTTT. It translates to CASSPGPYTRTDTQYF.

This clonotype was observed a few times. The rearrangement uses TRBV7-2 and TRBJ1-1, with TRBD1 as a possible D gene (6 bases). V lost 7 bases and J lost 3, with 18 bases in between. The germline CDR1 and CDR2 sequences are SGHTA and FQGNSA. The CDR3 length is 15 residues. CDR3: CASTVYGTLDTEAFF. The CDR3 nucleotides are TGTGCCAGCACCGTCTATGGGACACTAGACACTGAAGCTTTCTTT.

This clonotype was seen a handful of times. CDR3 sequence (DNA): TGCGCCAGCAGCCATTCGGGACTAGCGGGGGGTCCTAGCTCCTACAATGAGCAGTTCTTC. Protein: CASSHSGLAGGPSSYNEQFF. The chain is built from TRBV4-3 and TRBJ2-1; 15 bases agree with TRBD2. Germline V lookup: CDR1 LGHNA, CDR2 YSLEER. The CDR3 runs 20 residues. With 3 bases clipped from V and 0 bases from J, the junction kept 9 bases outside the gene matches.

Only a few counts were recorded for this clonotype. The rearrangement joins TRBV7-8 to TRBJ2-1, with a tentative D call TRBD1 (5 bases). Trimming cost V 5 bases and J 7 bases, with 21 bases left between them. CDR1 and CDR2 from the germline V gene are SGHVS and FQNEAQ. The CDR3 totals 16 residues. The CDR3: CASSPQGVRAGNEQFF. The CDR3 coding sequence is TGTGCCAGCAGCCCTCAAGGGGTACGGGCAGGGAATGAGCAGTTCTTC.

The chain carries TRBV6-5 and TRBJ2-5; D ambiguous. The V and J ends lost 6 bases and 0 bases respectively, with 14 bases between them. The CDR3 loop spans 15 amino acids. CDR1 and CDR2 from the germline V gene are MNHEY and SVGAGI. CDR3 loop: CASSPRARYQETQYF. The CDR3 DNA follows: TGTGCCAGCAGCCCCCGGGCCCGCTACCAAGAGACCCAGTACTTC.

This clonotype occurred a few times. The CDR3 region is CASSLALKSSTDTQYF. Written as DNA, the CDR3 is TGCGCCAGCAGCTTGGCACTTAAATCTAGCACAGATACGCAGTATTTT. The V and J genes are TRBV5-1 and TRBJ2-3, with D hard to call. This CDR3 is built from 16 residues. The V end lost 0 bases, the J end lost 0 bases, and 11 bases lay between the germline ends. The germline V gene has CDR1 SGHRS and CDR2 YFSETQ.

This chain uses TRBV6-5 with TRBJ2-7; 11 nucleotides match TRBD2. Germline-derived CDR1 and CDR2 are MNHEY and SVGAGI. This CDR3 contains 19 residues. The J segment lost 3 bases and the V segment lost 0 bases, leaving 13 bases of the junction unmatched. The CDR3 sequence: CASSYSSLAGGHRDYEQYF. CDR3 coding DNA: TGTGCCAGCAGTTACTCGAGCTTAGCGGGGGGGCATAGGGACTACGAGCAGTACTTC.

The chain uses TRBV9 and TRBJ2-4; D perhaps matches TRBD1 (5 bases). The CDR3 consists of 18 residues. Germline V gene lookup returns CDR1 SGDLS and CDR2 YYNGEE. Between the trimmed V and J ends, which lost 0 bases and 0 bases, there was a span of 16 bases. DNA of the CDR3: TGTGCCAGCAGCGTAGAAGGGGCTACAGATTCAGCCAAAAACATTCAGTACTTC. Encoded protein: CASSVEGATDSAKNIQYF.

This chain links TRBV21-1 with TRBJ1-4; TRBD1, the table's D call, was not compared with the DNA. TRBV21-1 is reported as a pseudogene. This CDR3 comprises 15 residues. The CDR3 DNA is TGTGCCAGCAGCAAAACGGGACAGCTAAGCGAAAAACTGTTTTTT. Its translation: CASSKTGQLSEKLFF.

The gene calls are TRBV7-9 and TRBJ2-3; 9 bases are a match to TRBD2. CDR1 SEHNR and CDR2 FQNEAQ come from the germline V gene (reference sequence). V shed 1 base, J shed 1 base, and the junction held 6 bases outside the gene matches. This CDR3 spans 17 amino acids. The CDR3 region is CASSLGSGSLGTDTQYF. CDR3 in DNA: TGTGCCAGCAGCTTAGGTAGCGGGAGCTTGGGCACAGATACGCAGTATTTT.

V gene TRBV28 combines with J gene TRBJ2-5; D is ambiguous. Germline assignment: CDR1 MDHEN and CDR2 SYDVKM. The CDR3 totals 16 residues. V lost 6 bases and J lost 5, with 22 bases in between. The CDR3 bases are TGTGCCAGCAGCCAAAACGGCCCGGGTTATGGGGAGACCCAGTACTTC. It encodes CASSQNGPGYGETQYF.

The chain combines TRBV12-3 or TRBV12-4 with TRBJ1-2, with D unresolved. The germline V and J ends were trimmed by 8 bases and 13 bases, with 11 bases remaining between them. The CDR3 spans 9 residues. CDR3 sequence reads: CASGDSGTF. CDR3 coding DNA: TGTGCCAGCGGAGACTCGGGCACCTTC.

This clonotype has only a few counts. This chain connects TRBV7-3 to TRBJ2-1, with 8 nucleotides matching TRBD2. In germline, CDR1 is SGHTA, CDR2 FQGTGA. The J segment lost 7 bases and the V segment lost 8 bases, leaving 10 bases of the junction unmatched. There are 14 residues in the CDR3. CDR3 sequence: CASSTRGGLNEQFF. In nucleotides, the CDR3 is TGTGCCAGCTCTACTCGGGGGGGCCTGAATGAGCAGTTCTTC.

CDR3 sequence reads: CASSQEARAGANVLTF. As DNA, the CDR3 is TGCGCCAGCAGCCAAGAGGCAAGGGCTGGGGCCAACGTCCTGACTTTC. The chain is built from TRBV4-1 and TRBJ2-6; D call uncertain. The V gene's germline CDR1 is MGHRA and CDR2 YSYEKL. CDR3 length: 16 residues. Trimming left V 0 bases short and J 2 bases short, with 8 bases between.

This clonotype was counted only a few times. The V call is TRBV2, the J call TRBJ2-5; no clear D gene. This CDR3 has 14 residues. Germline V gives CDR1 SNHLY, CDR2 FYNNEI. The germline V and J ends were trimmed by 6 bases and 2 bases, with 13 bases remaining between them. CDR3 protein: CASRLQTSQETQYF. The CDR3 DNA sequence: TGTGCCAGCAGACTCCAGACAAGTCAAGAGACCCAGTACTTC.

The chain employs TRBV4-3 and TRBJ1-2, with D possibly matching TRBD1 (5 bases). V lost 4 bases and J lost 0, with 15 bases in between. Germline CDR1 and CDR2: LGHNA and YSLEER. CDR3 length: 16 amino acids. The CDR3, as DNA: TGCGCCAGCAGCCGCACTCCCGGGGGGTCTAACTATGGCTACACCTTC. This gives the protein CASSRTPGGSNYGYTF.

This clonotype was seen a handful of times. The chain combines TRBV12-3 or TRBV12-4 with TRBJ1-5; D might be TRBD1 (5 bases). The CDR3 sequence is 14 residues long. Trimming left V 5 bases short and J 4 bases short, with 12 bases between. CDR3 in amino acids: CASSTRGANQPQHF. DNA for the CDR3: TGTGCCAGCAGTACCCGCGGGGCGAATCAGCCCCAGCATTTT.

This clonotype has ten or more counts. The rearrangement joins TRBV29-1 to TRBJ2-3; D is possibly TRBD2 (6 bases). This CDR3 contains 12 residues. The ends were cut back, 2 bases at V and 7 bases at J, with 10 bases in the middle. Germline CDR1 reads SQVTM; CDR2 reads ANQGSEA. The CDR3 sequence: CSVENGGNTQYF. The CDR3 DNA reads TGCAGCGTTGAAAACGGGGGAAATACGCAGTATTTT.

Only a few counts were recorded for this clonotype. The chain has TRBV20-1 and TRBJ1-4, with D possibly TRBD1 on 5 matching bases. Germline loops: CDR1 DFQATT, CDR2 SNEGSKA (reference sequence). V lost 4 bases to trimming and J lost 2 bases, with 11 bases between them. The CDR3 runs 14 residues. The CDR3 loop is CSAIYGATNEKLFF. In DNA form, the CDR3 reads TGCAGTGCTATCTACGGGGCCACTAATGAAAAACTGTTTTTT.

This chain links TRBV6-1 with TRBJ1-5, with D possibly TRBD1 on 5 matching bases. The CDR3 length is 14 residues. Germline CDR1 MNHNS, CDR2 SASEGT. Trimming removed 7 bases from V and 6 bases from J, with 16 bases in between. CDR3 loop: CASTSIRGGQPQHF. In DNA form, the CDR3 reads TGTGCCAGCACCTCTATTCGGGGGGGTCAGCCCCAGCATTTT.

There are a few counts of this clonotype. This chain joins TRBV11-1 and TRBJ2-1; D is undetermined. Trimming removed 4 bases at V and 8 bases at J, with 9 bases between. Germline V lookup: CDR1 SGHAT, CDR2 FQDESV (reference sequence). This CDR3 has 12 amino acids. In nucleotides, the CDR3 is TGTGCCAGCAGCTCTGTTACCGATGAGCAGTTCTTC. Its protein is CASSSVTDEQFF.